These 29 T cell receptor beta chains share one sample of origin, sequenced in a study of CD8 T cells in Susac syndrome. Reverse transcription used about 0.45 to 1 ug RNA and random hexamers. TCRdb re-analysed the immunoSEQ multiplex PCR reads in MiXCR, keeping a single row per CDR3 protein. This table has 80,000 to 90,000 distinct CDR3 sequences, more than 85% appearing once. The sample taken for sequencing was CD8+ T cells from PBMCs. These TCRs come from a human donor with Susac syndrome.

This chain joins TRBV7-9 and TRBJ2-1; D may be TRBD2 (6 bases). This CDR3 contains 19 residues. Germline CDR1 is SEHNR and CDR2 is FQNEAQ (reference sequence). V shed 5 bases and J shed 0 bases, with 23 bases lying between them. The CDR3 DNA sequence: TGTGCCAGCAGCCCGACCCCGGGACTTACCTCAAGCTCCTACAATGAGCAGTTCTTC. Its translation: CASSPTPGLTSSSYNEQFF.

CDR3 region: CSAVILSSGANVLTF. Written as DNA, the CDR3 is TGCAGCGCCGTGATCCTAAGCTCTGGGGCCAACGTCCTGACTTTC. The rearrangement links TRBV29-1 to TRBJ2-6; D ambiguous. The CDR3 consists of 15 residues. Germline V gene data show CDR1 as SQVTM and CDR2 as ANQGSEA. V was clipped by 7 bases and J by 0 bases, with 13 bases between them.

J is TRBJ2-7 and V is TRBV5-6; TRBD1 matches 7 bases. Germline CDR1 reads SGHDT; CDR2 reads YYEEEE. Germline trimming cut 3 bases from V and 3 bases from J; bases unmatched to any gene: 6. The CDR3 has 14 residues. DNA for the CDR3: TGTGCCAGCAGCTCCGGGACAGCCCTCTACGAGCAGTACTTC. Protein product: CASSSGTALYEQYF.

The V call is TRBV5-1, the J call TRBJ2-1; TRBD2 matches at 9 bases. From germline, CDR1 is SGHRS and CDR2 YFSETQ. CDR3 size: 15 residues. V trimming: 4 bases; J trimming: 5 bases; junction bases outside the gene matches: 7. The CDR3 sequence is CASSPLAGLNNEQFF. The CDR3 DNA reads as TGCGCCAGCAGCCCCCTAGCGGGACTCAACAATGAGCAGTTCTTC.

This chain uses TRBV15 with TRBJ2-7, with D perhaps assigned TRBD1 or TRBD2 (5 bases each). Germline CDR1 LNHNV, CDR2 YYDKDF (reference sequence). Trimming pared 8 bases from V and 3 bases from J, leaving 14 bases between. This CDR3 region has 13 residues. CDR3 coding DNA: TGTGCCACCCAGGACGTGGGGGACTACGAGCAGTACTTC. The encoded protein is CATQDVGDYEQYF.

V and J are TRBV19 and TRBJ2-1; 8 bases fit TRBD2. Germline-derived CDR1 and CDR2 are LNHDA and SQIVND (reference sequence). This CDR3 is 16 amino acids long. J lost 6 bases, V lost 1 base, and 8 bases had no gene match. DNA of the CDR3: TGTGCCAGTAGTATAGGGTCTAGCGGGTATACCAATGAGCAGTTCTTC. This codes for CASSIGSSGYTNEQFF.

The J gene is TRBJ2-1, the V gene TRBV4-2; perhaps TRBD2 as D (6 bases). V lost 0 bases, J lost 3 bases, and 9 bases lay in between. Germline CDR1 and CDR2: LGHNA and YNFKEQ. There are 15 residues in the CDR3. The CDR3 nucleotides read TGTGCCAGCAGCCAAGAGTGGAGGGACTACAATGAGCAGTTCTTC. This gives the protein CASSQEWRDYNEQFF.

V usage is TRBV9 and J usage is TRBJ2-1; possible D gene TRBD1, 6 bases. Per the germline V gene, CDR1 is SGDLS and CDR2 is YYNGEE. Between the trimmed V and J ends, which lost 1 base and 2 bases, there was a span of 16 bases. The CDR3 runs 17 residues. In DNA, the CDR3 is TGTGCCAGCAGCGTACCACAGGGATTTGTAGCCTACAATGAGCAGTTCTTC. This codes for CASSVPQGFVAYNEQFF.

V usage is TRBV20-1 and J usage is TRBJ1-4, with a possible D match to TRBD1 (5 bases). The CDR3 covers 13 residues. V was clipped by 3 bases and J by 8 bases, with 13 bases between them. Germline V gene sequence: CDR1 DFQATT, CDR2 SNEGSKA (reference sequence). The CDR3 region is CSASRQGQEKLFF. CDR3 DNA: TGCAGTGCTAGTCGGCAGGGCCAGGAAAAACTGTTTTTT.

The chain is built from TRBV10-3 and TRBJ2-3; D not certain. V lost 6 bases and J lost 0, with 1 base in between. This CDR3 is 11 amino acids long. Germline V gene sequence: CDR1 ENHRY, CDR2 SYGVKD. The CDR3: CAIRSTDTQYF. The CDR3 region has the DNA TGTGCCATCAGGAGCACAGATACGCAGTATTTT.

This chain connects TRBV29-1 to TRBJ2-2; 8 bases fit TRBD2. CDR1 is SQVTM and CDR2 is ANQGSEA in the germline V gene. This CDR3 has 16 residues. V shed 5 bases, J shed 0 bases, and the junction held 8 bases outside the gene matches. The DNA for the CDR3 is TGCAGCGTTTGGGGCGTAGCGGGGTCGAACACCGGGGAGCTGTTTTTT. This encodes CSVWGVAGSNTGELFF.

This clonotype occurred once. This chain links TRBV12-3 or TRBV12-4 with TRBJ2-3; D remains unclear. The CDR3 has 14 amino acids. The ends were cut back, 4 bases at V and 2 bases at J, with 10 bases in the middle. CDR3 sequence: CASSSTSTTDTQYF. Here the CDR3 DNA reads TGTGCCAGCAGTTCGACCAGCACCACAGATACGCAGTATTTT.

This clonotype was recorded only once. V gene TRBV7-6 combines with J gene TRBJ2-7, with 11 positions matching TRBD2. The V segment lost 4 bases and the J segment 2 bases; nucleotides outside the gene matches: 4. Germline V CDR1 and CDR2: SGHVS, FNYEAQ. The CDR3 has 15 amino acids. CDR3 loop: CASSSGTSGTYEQYF. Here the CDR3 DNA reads TGTGCCAGCAGCTCTGGGACTAGCGGCACCTACGAGCAGTACTTC.

The CDR3 region is CASSPTSGRDPEQFF. For the CDR3, the DNA is TGTGCCAGCAGCCCCACTAGCGGGAGGGACCCCGAGCAGTTCTTC. The V gene is TRBV3-1, the J gene TRBJ2-1, with TRBD2 identical over 13 bases. Germline V gene data show CDR1 as LGHDT and CDR2 as YNNKEL (reference sequence). The CDR3 length is 15 residues. V dropped 4 bases and J dropped 10; count of bases not matched to a gene: 7.

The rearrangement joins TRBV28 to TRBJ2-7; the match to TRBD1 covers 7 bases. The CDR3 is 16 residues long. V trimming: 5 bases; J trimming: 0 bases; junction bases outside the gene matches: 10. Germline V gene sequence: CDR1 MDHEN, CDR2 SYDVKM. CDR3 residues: CASSPGQVGSSYEQYF. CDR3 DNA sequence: TGTGCCAGCAGTCCCGGACAGGTTGGGAGCTCCTACGAGCAGTACTTC.

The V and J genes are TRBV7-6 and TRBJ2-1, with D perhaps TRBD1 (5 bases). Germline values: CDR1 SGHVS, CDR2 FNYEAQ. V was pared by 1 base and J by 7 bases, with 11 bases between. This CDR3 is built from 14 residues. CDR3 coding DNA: TGTGCCAGCAGCTTAGGGCTGGGGCCTAATGAGCAGTTCTTC. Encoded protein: CASSLGLGPNEQFF.

CDR3 bases: TGTGCCACCAGCACTGACAGGGACACCGGGGAGCTGTTTTTT. This sequence encodes CATSTDRDTGELFF. The chain combines TRBV15 with TRBJ2-2, with TRBD1 identical over 7 bases. CDR1 is LNHNV, CDR2 YYDKDF, per germline (reference sequence). This CDR3 has 14 amino acids. The V and J ends lost 4 bases and 3 bases, in that order; junction bases with no gene match: 2.

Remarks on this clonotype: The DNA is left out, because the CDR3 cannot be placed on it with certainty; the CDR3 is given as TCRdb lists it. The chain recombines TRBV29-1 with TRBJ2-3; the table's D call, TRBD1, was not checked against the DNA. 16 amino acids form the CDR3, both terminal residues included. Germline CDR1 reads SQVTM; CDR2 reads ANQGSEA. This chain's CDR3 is CSVGPGQALTTDTQYF.

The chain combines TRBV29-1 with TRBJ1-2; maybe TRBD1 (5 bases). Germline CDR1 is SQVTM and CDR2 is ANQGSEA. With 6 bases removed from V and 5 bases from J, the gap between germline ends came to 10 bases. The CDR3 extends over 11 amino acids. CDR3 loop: CSVQGGYGYTF. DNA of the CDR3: TGCAGCGTGCAGGGAGGGTATGGCTACACCTTC.

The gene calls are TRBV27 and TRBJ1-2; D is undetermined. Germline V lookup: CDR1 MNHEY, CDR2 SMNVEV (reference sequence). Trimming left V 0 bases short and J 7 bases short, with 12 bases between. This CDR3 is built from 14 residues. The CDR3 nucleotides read TGTGCCAGCAGTTTATCGGTAGGGATGGTTGGCTACACCTTC. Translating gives CASSLSVGMVGYTF.

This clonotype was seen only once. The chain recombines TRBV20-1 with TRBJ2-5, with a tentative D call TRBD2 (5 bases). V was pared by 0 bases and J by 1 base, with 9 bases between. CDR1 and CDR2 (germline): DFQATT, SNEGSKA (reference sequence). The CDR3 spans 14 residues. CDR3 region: CSARDTAVQETQYF. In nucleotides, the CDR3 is TGCAGTGCTAGAGATACAGCGGTCCAAGAGACCCAGTACTTC.

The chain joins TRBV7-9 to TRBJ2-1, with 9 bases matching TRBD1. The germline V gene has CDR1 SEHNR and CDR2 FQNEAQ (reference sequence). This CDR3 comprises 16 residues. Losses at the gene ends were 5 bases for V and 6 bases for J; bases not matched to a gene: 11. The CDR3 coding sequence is TGTGCCAGCAGCAGATACCAGGGACAGGGTGGCAATGAGCAGTTCTTC. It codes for CASSRYQGQGGNEQFF.

CDR3: CASSLGRVLETQYF. The CDR3, as DNA: TGTGCCAGCAGTTTAGGCAGGGTATTGGAGACCCAGTACTTC. J is TRBJ2-5 and V is TRBV12-3 or TRBV12-4; possible D gene TRBD1, 5 bases. Trimming shortened V by 1 base and J by 5 bases, and 11 bases separated the two germline ends. CDR3 length: 14 amino acids.

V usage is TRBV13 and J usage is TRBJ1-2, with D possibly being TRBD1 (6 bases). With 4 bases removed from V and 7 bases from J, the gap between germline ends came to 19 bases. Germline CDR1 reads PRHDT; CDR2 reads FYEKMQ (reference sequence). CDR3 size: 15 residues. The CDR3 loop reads CASSSSLTGRRGYTF. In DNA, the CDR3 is TGTGCCAGCAGCTCGTCACTCACAGGGCGCCGTGGCTACACCTTC. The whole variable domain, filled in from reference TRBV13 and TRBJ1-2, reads AAGVIQSPRHLIKEKRETATLKCYPIPRHDTVYWYQQGPGQDPQFLISFYEKMQSDKGSIPDRFSAQQFSDYHSELNMSSLELGDSALYFCASSSSLTGRRGYTFGSGTRLTVV.

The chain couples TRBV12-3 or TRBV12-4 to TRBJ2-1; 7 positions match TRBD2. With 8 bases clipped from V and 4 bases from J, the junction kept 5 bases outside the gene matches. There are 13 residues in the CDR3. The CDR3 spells CASGLAEYNEQFF. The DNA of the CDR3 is TGTGCCAGCGGTCTAGCGGAATACAATGAGCAGTTCTTC.

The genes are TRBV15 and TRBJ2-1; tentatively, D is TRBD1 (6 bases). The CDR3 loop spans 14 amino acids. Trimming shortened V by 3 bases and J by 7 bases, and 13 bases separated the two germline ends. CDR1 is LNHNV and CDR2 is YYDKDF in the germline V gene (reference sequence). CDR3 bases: TGTGCCACCAGCAGCAGCCTTACAGGGAATGAGCAGTTCTTC. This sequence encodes CATSSSLTGNEQFF. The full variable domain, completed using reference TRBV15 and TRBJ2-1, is DAMVIQNPRYQVTQFGKPVTLSCSQTLNHNVMYWYQQKSSQAPKLLFHYYDKDFNNEADTPDNFQSRRPNTSFCFLDIRSPGLGDTAMYLCATSSSLTGNEQFFGPGTRLTVL.

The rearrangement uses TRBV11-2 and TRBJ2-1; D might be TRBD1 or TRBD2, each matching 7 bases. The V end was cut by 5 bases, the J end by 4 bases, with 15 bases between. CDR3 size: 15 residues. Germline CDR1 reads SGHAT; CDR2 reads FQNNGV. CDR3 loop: CASSPGGLKYNEQFF. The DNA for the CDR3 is TGTGCCAGCAGCCCAGGGGGACTAAAATACAATGAGCAGTTCTTC. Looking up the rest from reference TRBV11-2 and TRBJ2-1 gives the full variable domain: EAGVAQSPRYKIIEKRQSVAFWCNPISGHATLYWYQQILGQGPKLLIQFQNNGVVDDSQLPKDRFSAERLKGVDSTLKIQPAKLEDSAVYLCASSPGGLKYNEQFFGPGTRLTVL.

For the CDR3, the DNA is TGTGCCAGCAGCCCGATGGGGAGCACCGGGGAGCTGTTTTTT. Translated, it gives CASSPMGSTGELFF. The chain links TRBV27 to TRBJ2-2, with D tentatively TRBD2 (5 bases). This CDR3 has 14 residues. The germline gives CDR1 MNHEY, CDR2 SMNVEV (reference sequence). Trimming stripped 6 bases from V and 4 bases from J, with 12 bases between.

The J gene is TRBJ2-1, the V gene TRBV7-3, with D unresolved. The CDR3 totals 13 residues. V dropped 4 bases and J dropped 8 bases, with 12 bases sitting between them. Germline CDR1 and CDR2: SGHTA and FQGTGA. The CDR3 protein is CASSSQVGDEQFF. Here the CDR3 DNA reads TGTGCCAGCAGCTCCCAGGTAGGCGATGAGCAGTTCTTC.